The 23 T cell receptor beta chains below come from one sample, sequenced in a study of blood T cell repertoires in COVID-19. The data were produced by immunoSEQ multiplex PCR, yet TCRdb's version contains in-frame clones alone and is incomplete. The table includes roughly 40,000 clones, around 75% detected once. Sequencing was performed on peripheral blood. Receptors originate from an elderly man with acute or convalescent COVID-19.

This chain connects TRBV9 to TRBJ2-7; D perhaps matches TRBD2 (5 bases). The CDR3 loop spans 15 amino acids. Germline CDR1 reads SGDLS; CDR2 reads YYNGEE. V lost 4 bases, J lost 4 bases, and 18 bases lay in between. The CDR3 bases are TGTGCCAGCAGCCCCACAACGAGCGGAGTATACGAGCAGTACTTC. Its protein is CASSPTTSGVYEQYF.

The chain links TRBV4-2 to TRBJ2-1; 8 bases fit TRBD2. Germline CDR1 is LGHNA and CDR2 is YNFKEQ. CDR3 length equals 19 residues. V lost 3 bases, J lost 7 bases, and 20 bases stayed unmatched. CDR3 bases: TGTGCCAGCAGCCATCCCCTCCTAGCGGGTCCCCAGCGGGTTAATGAGCAGTTCTTC. It translates to CASSHPLLAGPQRVNEQFF.

The chain recombines TRBV6-5 with TRBJ1-1, with D possibly TRBD1 on 5 matching bases. The CDR3 is 12 amino acids. Trimming left V 8 bases short and J 1 base short, with 8 bases between. The germline V gene has CDR1 MNHEY and CDR2 SVGAGI. Here the CDR3 reads CASEDTNTEAFF. The CDR3 bases are TGTGCCAGCGAGGACACGAACACTGAAGCTTTCTTT.

This rearrangement joins TRBV3-1 (or the pseudogene TRBV3-2) to TRBJ2-1; 7 nucleotides line up with TRBD2. Looked up from germline, CDR1 is LGHDT and CDR2 is YNNKEL (reference sequence). Trimming took 4 bases from V and 9 from J; bases not matched to a gene: 15. This CDR3 comprises 16 residues. CDR3 in DNA: TGTGCCAGCAGCCCACCGCCGGGGGGTTTGATCAGTGAGCAGTTCTTC. Translation gives CASSPPPGGLISEQFF.

For this clone: Relative to the germline gene, one junction end is altered; a read error may explain this. The chain is built from TRBV10-2 and TRBJ1-4, with TRBD1 as a possible D gene (5 bases). CDR1 is WSHSY and CDR2 is SAAADI in the germline V gene. The CDR3 extends over 14 amino acids. Written as DNA, the CDR3 is TGCGCCAGCGGTGAGGGAACAGGAAATGAAAAACTGTTTTTT. Its translation: CASGEGTGNEKLFF.

The chain joins TRBV15 to TRBJ1-2, with 9 bases matching TRBD1. The CDR3 length is 15 residues. With 2 bases clipped from V and 3 bases from J, the junction kept 4 bases outside the gene matches. CDR1 LNHNV and CDR2 YYDKDF come from the germline V gene (reference sequence). The CDR3: CATSRQGQGDYGYTF. The CDR3 DNA reads TGTGCCACCAGCAGACAGGGACAGGGAGACTATGGCTACACCTTC.

J is TRBJ1-5 and V is TRBV28, with D hard to call. Germline CDR1 MDHEN, CDR2 SYDVKM. The CDR3 runs 15 residues. V lost 2 bases and J 2 bases, leaving 10 bases between the germline ends. CDR3 nucleotide sequence: TGTGCCAGCAGTTTAAGAGGAGTAGGCAATCAGCCCCAGCATTTT. Residues: CASSLRGVGNQPQHF.

The rearrangement links TRBV6-5 to TRBJ2-7, with 11 bases that match TRBD2. This CDR3 contains 16 residues. Trimming removed 0 bases from V and 7 bases from J; junction bases left unmatched: 8. The germline V gene encodes CDR1 MNHEY and CDR2 SVGAGI. The CDR3 region has the DNA TGTGCCAGCAGTTACTCGACTAGCGGGATGGCGAGAGAGCAGTACTTC. As protein: CASSYSTSGMAREQYF.

The chain couples TRBV30 to TRBJ1-5, with D tentatively TRBD1 (6 bases). There are 13 residues in the CDR3. CDR1 and CDR2 from the germline V gene are GTSNPN and SVGIG (reference sequence). CDR3 region: CAAAQGNNQPQHF. CDR3 nucleotides: TGTGCGGCCGCCCAGGGGAACAATCAGCCCCAGCATTTT.

This sequence joins TRBV24-1 and TRBJ2-1, with 15 bases identical to TRBD2. This CDR3 is 15 amino acids long. CDR1 and CDR2 (germline): KGHDR, SFDVKD. V was pared by 3 bases and J by 13 bases, with 6 bases of the junction left unmatched. DNA of the CDR3: TGTGCCACCAGTGATCCGGGACTAGCGGGAGGACGACAGTTCTTC. This translates into CATSDPGLAGGRQFF.

This sequence joins TRBV5-1 and TRBJ2-3; D is uncertain. Germline V gives CDR1 SGHRS, CDR2 YFSETQ. V was pared by 2 bases and J by 4 bases, with 5 bases between. This CDR3 spans 12 amino acids. CDR3 bases: TGCGCCAGCAGCTTCAGTGCAGATACGCAGTATTTT. Protein: CASSFSADTQYF.

The J gene is TRBJ1-3, the V gene TRBV19; D not resolved. The CDR3 is 14 residues long. Germline V gene lookup returns CDR1 LNHDA and CDR2 SQIVND (reference sequence). V was pared by 4 bases and J by 0 bases, with 7 bases between. CDR3: CASSSGDSGNTIYF. In DNA form, the CDR3 reads TGTGCCAGTAGTAGTGGAGACTCTGGAAACACCATATATTTT.

The chain employs TRBV19 and TRBJ1-1; D is ambiguous. The CDR3 spans 15 residues. The ends were cut back, 6 bases at V and 1 base at J, with 15 bases in the middle. Germline V gives CDR1 LNHDA, CDR2 SQIVND (reference sequence). In DNA form, the CDR3 reads TGTGCCAGTAGGGAGGAAATCAGGACGAACACTGAAGCTTTCTTT. Protein sequence: CASREEIRTNTEAFF.

The chain has TRBV30 and TRBJ2-1, with D possibly being TRBD2 (5 bases). With 2 bases removed from V and 9 bases from J, the gap between germline ends came to 11 bases. The CDR3 sequence is 12 residues long. Germline V gene lookup returns CDR1 GTSNPN and CDR2 SVGIG (reference sequence). The CDR3 protein is CAWSTGVGEQFF. CDR3 in DNA: TGTGCCTGGAGTACCGGGGTGGGTGAGCAGTTCTTC. Full variable domain (outside the CDR3, taken from reference TRBV30 and TRBJ2-1): SQTIHQWPATLVQPVGSPLSLECTVEGTSNPNLYWYRQAAGRGLQLLFYSVGIGQISSEVPQNLSASRPQDRQFILSSKKLLLSDSGFYLCAWSTGVGEQFFGPGTRLTVL.

This clone came up once. The chain is built from TRBV9 and TRBJ2-3, with TRBD2 identical over 9 bases. CDR1 SGDLS and CDR2 YYNGEE come from the germline V gene. The CDR3 runs 16 residues. Germline trimming cut 0 bases from V and 4 bases from J; bases unmatched to any gene: 6. This CDR3 reads CASSVGISGSADTQYF. The CDR3 coding sequence is TGTGCCAGCAGCGTAGGTATTAGCGGGAGTGCAGATACGCAGTATTTT.

This chain joins TRBV18 and TRBJ1-1; a weak D match, TRBD1 (5 bases). Germline CDR1 reads KGHSH; CDR2 reads LQKENI. The CDR3 length is 17 residues. V was pared by 3 bases and J by 1 base, with 18 bases between. The CDR3 DNA reads as TGTGCCAGCTCACCCTCGCCCTCAGGGAGGGGGAACACTGAAGCTTTCTTT. It yields the protein CASSPSPSGRGNTEAFF.

In its sample, this clone was seen a few times. The chain couples TRBV7-9 to TRBJ1-1, with D unclear. Germline CDR1 and CDR2: SEHNR and FQNEAQ (reference sequence). V lost 5 bases to trimming and J lost 6 bases, with 13 bases between them. The CDR3 sequence is 13 residues long. CDR3 residues: CASSRVGAPEAFF. The CDR3 coding sequence is TGTGCCAGCAGCCGCGTTGGTGCACCTGAAGCTTTCTTT.

The chain recombines TRBV28 with TRBJ1-3; 7 bases fit TRBD1. Trimming at V came to 6 bases and at J to 4 bases, leaving 6 bases not matched to a gene. Germline V gene lookup returns CDR1 MDHEN and CDR2 SYDVKM. The CDR3 spans 14 residues. Here the CDR3 reads CASSRGARGNTIYF. Here the CDR3 DNA reads TGTGCCAGCAGCAGGGGGGCGAGGGGAAACACCATATATTTT.

The rearrangement uses TRBV30 and TRBJ2-1; 16 bases match TRBD2. V gave up 2 bases and J gave up 4 bases; unmatched junction bases: 20. The CDR3 runs 22 residues. CDR1 is GTSNPN, CDR2 SVGIG, per germline (reference sequence). Here the CDR3 DNA reads TGTGCCTGGAGTTTTCTTCCCTCCGGGACTAGCGGGAGGGCCATAGGTTACAATGAGCAGTTCTTC. As protein: CAWSFLPSGTSGRAIGYNEQFF.

This chain links TRBV5-4 with TRBJ2-2, with 9 bases matching TRBD2. V was clipped by 0 bases and J by 3 bases; unmatched bases: 3. The CDR3 spans 16 residues. Germline CDR1 and CDR2: SGHNT and YYREEE (reference sequence). The CDR3 region is CASSLGGRAYTGELFF. The CDR3 region has the DNA TGTGCCAGCAGCTTGGGCGGGAGGGCCTACACCGGGGAGCTGTTTTTT.

J is TRBJ2-1 and V is TRBV2; D is undetermined. Trimming took off 7 bases at V and 8 bases at J, with 12 bases between the two ends. The germline CDR1 and CDR2 sequences are SNHLY and FYNNEI. The CDR3 spans 12 residues. The CDR3 spells CASTEVGDEQFF. DNA for the CDR3: TGTGCCAGCACCGAGGTTGGTGATGAGCAGTTCTTC. Complete variable domain (other parts from reference TRBV2 and TRBJ2-1): EPEVTQTPSHQVTQMGQEVILRCVPISNHLYFYWYRQILGQKVEFLVSFYNNEISEKSEIFDDQFSVERPDGSNFTLKIRSTKLEDSAMYFCASTEVGDEQFFGPGTRLTVL.

The CDR3 sequence is CASSWSPDQPQHF. The CDR3 DNA follows: TGTGCCAGCAGCTGGTCCCCGGATCAGCCCCAGCATTTT. This rearrangement joins TRBV5-5 to TRBJ1-5, with D unresolved. The CDR3 is 13 amino acids. V was trimmed by 3 bases and J by 5 bases, leaving 9 bases between them. The germline V gene encodes CDR1 SGHKS and CDR2 YYEKEE (reference sequence).

The chain uses TRBV29-1 and TRBJ1-1; a weak D match, TRBD1 (6 bases). The CDR3 totals 13 residues. Trimming cost V 6 bases and J 10 bases, with 21 bases left between them. Per germline, CDR1 SQVTM and CDR2 ANQGSEA. The CDR3 DNA follows: TGCAGCGTCTACCGGGACACCGGGGGGGTAGCTTTCTTT. It is translated as CSVYRDTGGVAFF.